This T cell receptor (beta chain) was sequenced in a study of metastatic and nonmetastatic thyroid tumors. As for the study in general: Both malignant and benign thyroid patients supplied peripheral blood and tumor or nodule tissue samples, across which the repertoires of these patients were then compared. Study outcomes and limitations: Reportedly, malignant thyroid tumors had significantly higher TCR beta diversity than benign nodules, in blood and tumor.

The germline CDR1 and CDR2 sequences are GTSNPN and SVGIG (reference sequence). Trimming removed 0 bases from V and 2 bases from J; junction bases left unmatched: 4. This CDR3 is 15 amino acids long. Per the original methods: A classifier of distant metastasis in papillary thyroid cancer was built from CDR3 differences (across clinicopathological groups). MiXCR re-clonotyped the PCR reads for TCRdb. These V and J calls originate from TCRdb's pipeline instead of the authors' own analysis. The sample has about 40,000 clones, approximately 13% seen once. This clone was seen ten or more times. The antigen is undetermined. Thyroid surgery had not been preceded by any treatment in any patient.

Sequenced: blood. This chain links TRBV30 with TRBJ2-7; 10 positions match TRBD1. The source is a female donor with papillary thyroid cancer or a benign thyroid nodule (not recorded which). Some clones in this sample may be carry-over from other donors' samples. For the CDR3, the DNA is TGTGCCTGGAGTGTACAGGGACAGGGGACCTACGAGCAGTACTTC. Its translation is CAWSVQGQGTYEQYF.